Listed below are T cell receptor beta chains from one sample, sequenced in a study of blood T cells in healthy people across ages. TCRdb redid the calling of the 5' RACE reads with MiXCR, one entry per CDR3 protein. There are some 1.5 million distinct CDR3 sequences in the sample; 25% to 30% occur only once, and about 8% lies in the top ten. The sequenced sample was blood. These receptors all stem from a woman aged 25-40 years in good health. Both conserved end residues are part of each CDR3. A D gene is named only where the DNA matches it firmly. Only some rows state a clone size, as once, few, many or a class for expanded clones.

v_call: TRBV7-2; d_call: NA; j_call: TRBJ1-3; clone_size: NA; cdr3_nt: TGTGCCAGCAGACAGGGTAGCTCTGGAAACACCATATATTTT; cdr3_aa: CASRQGSSGNTIYF
v_call: TRBV6-5; d_call: NA; j_call: TRBJ1-1; clone_size: once; cdr3_nt: TGTGCCAGCAGGACAACATGGGACACTGAAGCTTTCTTT; cdr3_aa: CASRTTWDTEAFF
v_call: TRBV18; d_call: NA; j_call: TRBJ2-7; clone_size: many; cdr3_nt: TGTGCCAGCTCACCACCGTCAGACGGCCACGAGCAGTACTTC; cdr3_aa: CASSPPSDGHEQYF
v_call: TRBV4-1; d_call: NA; j_call: TRBJ2-3; clone_size: NA; cdr3_nt: TGCGCCAGCAGCCAAGATCGGGCGGGGACGTACACAGATACGCAGTATTTT; cdr3_aa: CASSQDRAGTYTDTQYF
v_call: TRBV10-3; d_call: NA; j_call: TRBJ2-1; clone_size: NA; cdr3_nt: TGTGCCATCAGGGACAAGGAGGGAGTGGAAGATGAGCAGTTCTTC; cdr3_aa: CAIRDKEGVEDEQFF
v_call: TRBV7-2; d_call: TRBD1; j_call: TRBJ2-7; clone_size: many; cdr3_nt: TGTGCCAGCAGCTACGGGACAGGGGGGCCCCCCGTCGACGAGCAGTACTTC; cdr3_aa: CASSYGTGGPPVDEQYF
v_call: TRBV18; d_call: TRBD1; j_call: TRBJ2-1; clone_size: NA; cdr3_nt: TGTGCCAGCTCACTCGAAGGACAGGGAAGGGAGCAGTTCTTC; cdr3_aa: CASSLEGQGREQFF
v_call: TRBV29-1; d_call: NA; j_call: TRBJ2-3; clone_size: few; cdr3_nt: TGCAGCGTCCAAAAGACAGGGACTAGCACAGATACGCAGTATTTT; cdr3_aa: CSVQKTGTSTDTQYF
v_call: TRBV5-5; d_call: TRBD2; j_call: TRBJ2-2; clone_size: NA; cdr3_nt: TGTGCCAGCAGCTTGGGAGGCGGGAGGACCACCGGGGAGCTGTTTTTT; cdr3_aa: CASSLGGGRTTGELFF
v_call: TRBV24-1; d_call: NA; j_call: TRBJ2-5; clone_size: few; cdr3_nt: TGTGCCACCAGTCCGGGTATTGAGAATGAGCAGTACTTC; cdr3_aa: CATSPGIENEQYF
v_call: TRBV7-9; d_call: NA; j_call: TRBJ2-4; clone_size: many; cdr3_nt: TGTGCCAGCAGCCAGGGACGTTTAGCCAAAAACATTCAGTACTTC; cdr3_aa: CASSQGRLAKNIQYF
v_call: TRBV6-5; d_call: TRBD1; j_call: TRBJ1-4; clone_size: NA; cdr3_nt: TGTGCCAGCAGTTATCATCCGAGACAGGGGATAAGGGTGAACGAAAAACTGTTTTTT; cdr3_aa: CASSYHPRQGIRVNEKLFF
v_call: TRBV20-1; d_call: NA; j_call: TRBJ2-3; clone_size: many; cdr3_nt: TGCAGTGCTAGAATGAGGAACACAGATACGCAGTATTTT; cdr3_aa: CSARMRNTDTQYF
v_call: TRBV12-3/TRBV12-4; d_call: NA; j_call: TRBJ1-2; clone_size: many; cdr3_nt: TGTGCCAGCAGTCCCCAGACGGCTAACTATGGCTACACCTTC; cdr3_aa: CASSPQTANYGYTF
v_call: TRBV12-3/TRBV12-4; d_call: NA; j_call: TRBJ2-7; clone_size: many; cdr3_nt: TGTGCCAGCAGTGACTCCGGGTTGATCTACGAGCAGTACTTC; cdr3_aa: CASSDSGLIYEQYF
v_call: TRBV5-5; d_call: NA; j_call: TRBJ1-4; clone_size: NA; cdr3_nt: TGTGCCAGCAGCTTGTGGTTTGGGGGGAATAATGAAAAACTGTTTTTT; cdr3_aa: CASSLWFGGNNEKLFF
v_call: TRBV28; d_call: NA; j_call: TRBJ2-3; clone_size: NA; cdr3_nt: TGTGCCAGCAGTTCAGGGTACAGGTCCCTCACAGATACGCAGTATTTT; cdr3_aa: CASSSGYRSLTDTQYF